The rows below give T cell receptor beta chains drawn from one sample of a study of cytomegalovirus exposure and HLA in healthy donors. Clones were sequenced by immunoSEQ multiplex PCR, and TCRdb holds only the in-frame ones, with some missing. The table lists about 77,000 clones, roughly 74% of them singletons. The specimen was PBMCs. These receptor sequences come from a man in his forties or fifties in good health and CMV-seronegative. CDR3s include the opening cysteine and the closing phenylalanine or tryptophan. A D gene is named only where the DNA matches it firmly. Size is omitted from some rows. Given values are once, few, many or a class for expanded clones.

size | J | V | D | DNA | CDR3
- | TRBJ2-5 | TRBV9 | TRBD2 | TGTGCCAGCAGCGTAGGAGCTGGCGGGGGGCTCCAAGAGACCCAGTACTTC | CASSVGAGGGLQETQYF
- | TRBJ1-5 | TRBV6-5 | - | TGTGCCACCCGGGGTACGACTCGGGGCAATCAGCCCCAGCATTTT | CATRGTTRGNQPQHF
- | TRBJ1-2 | TRBV27 | TRBD1 | TGTGCCAGCACCCCAAAGACGGACAGGGGACACCTCCCCTATGGCTACACCTTC | CASTPKTDRGHLPYGYTF
- | TRBJ1-2 | TRBV4-1 | TRBD1 | TGCGCCAGCAGCCAAGGGGGGGACAGGGGAGGATATGGCTACACCTTC | CASSQGGDRGGYGYTF
once | TRBJ1-3 | TRBV9 | - | TGTGCCAGCAGCGCCCGAGGAGACAGCTCTGGAAACACCATATATTTT | CASSARGDSSGNTIYF
- | TRBJ1-4 | TRBV7-9 | - | TGTGCCAGCAGCTCTCAGGCAGGGAGGGAAAAACTGTTTTTT | CASSSQAGREKLFF
- | TRBJ2-7 | TRBV6-1 | TRBD2 | TGTGCCAGCAGTGAATGGGGGACTAGCGGGGGGACTGAGCAGTACTTC | CASSEWGTSGGTEQYF
- | TRBJ2-7 | TRBV7-9 | TRBD2 | TGTTCCAGCAGCCCTTACGGGACTAGCCGACCCTACGAGCAGTACTTC | CSSSPYGTSRPYEQYF
few | TRBJ1-6 | TRBV10-3 | - | TGTGCCATCGGAGAACGCGACGGAAAGGATTCACCCCTCCACTTT | CAIGERDGKDSPLHF
few | TRBJ2-7 | TRBV9 | - | TGTGCCAGCAGGGACAACCCACCCGCCAGGGCCTCCTACGAGCAGTACTTC | CASRDNPPARASYEQYF
- | TRBJ2-2 | TRBV6-1 | TRBD1 | TGTGCCAGCATACCCGGGACAGGGGTTGCCGGGGAGCTGTTTTTT | CASIPGTGVAGELFF
- | TRBJ2-7 | TRBV29-1 | - | TGCAGCGGCATGGACGGGACCTACGAGCAGTACTTC | CSGMDGTYEQYF
- | TRBJ1-3 | TRBV15 | - | TGTGCCACCCAAGGGAGGGTTTCCGGGACGGCATTCTCTGGAAACACCATATATTTT | CATQGRVSGTAFSGNTIYF
- | TRBJ1-2 | TRBV7-3 | TRBD1 | TGTGCCAGCAGCCCCGGACAGGGGAACTATGGCTACCCCTTC | CASSPGQGNYGYPF
- | TRBJ2-6 | TRBV7-8 | TRBD2 | TGTGCCAGCAGCTGGCGCAGCGGGGGCGGGGACTCTGGGGCCAACGTCCTGACTTTC | CASSWRSGGGDSGANVLTF
- | TRBJ2-7 | TRBV11-2 | TRBD1 | TGTGCCAGCAGCTTAATAAGGCAGGGGGCGTCCTACGAGCAGTACTTC | CASSLIRQGASYEQYF
- | TRBJ1-2 | TRBV6-5 | - | TGTGCCAGCAGTTACTCTAACAGGGATAACTATGGCTACACCTTC | CASSYSNRDNYGYTF
few | TRBJ2-6 | TRBV7-9 | - | TGTGCCAGCAGCCCGACGTGGGCAGGGCCTGGGGCCAACGTCCTGACTTTC | CASSPTWAGPGANVLTF
once | TRBJ1-2 | TRBV15 | - | TGTGCCACCAGCAGAGATGGCGGCCACACCTTC | CATSRDGGHTF
- | TRBJ2-3 | TRBV27 | - | TGTGCCAGCAGTTTAAAAGGAGGGAGCACAGATACGCAGTATTTT | CASSLKGGSTDTQYF
- | TRBJ1-2 | TRBV29-1 | - | TGCAGCGTGCGGCTACTTTTAGCTAACTATGGCTACACCTTC | CSVRLLLANYGYTF
- | TRBJ1-3 | TRBV12-5 | - | TGTGCTAGTGGTTTGGACAGGGAAGGAAACACCATATATTTT | CASGLDREGNTIYF
- | TRBJ1-2 | TRBV6-5 | - | TGTGCCAGCAGTTACTCGTCAACAGGGATAAACTATGGCTACACCTTC | CASSYSSTGINYGYTF
- | TRBJ2-7 | TRBV5-1 | - | TGCGCCAGCAGCTTGATCGGAAGGAGCTCCTACGAGCAGTACTTC | CASSLIGRSSYEQYF
- | TRBJ2-7 | TRBV11-2 | TRBD1 | TGTGCCAGCAGCTTTCGGACAGGGAACTCCTACGAGCAGTACTTC | CASSFRTGNSYEQYF
many | TRBJ2-3 | TRBV6-1 | TRBD2 | TGTGCCAGCAGTGGGTTTGCGGGGGGCCCTGATACGCAGTATTTT | CASSGFAGGPDTQYF
- | TRBJ2-7 | TRBV19 | - | TGTGCCAGTAGTATAGCAGGGCGGGGATCCTACGAGCAGTACTTC | CASSIAGRGSYEQYF
few | TRBJ1-1 | TRBV5-1 | TRBD1 | TGCGCCAGCAGTACACAGGGGGCCACTGAAGCTTTCTTT | CASSTQGATEAFF
- | TRBJ1-1 | TRBV11-2 | - | TGTGCCAGCAGCTTAGGGGCAGGACTTGAAGCTTTCTTT | CASSLGAGLEAFF
- | TRBJ2-7 | TRBV7-9 | - | TGTTCCAGCAGCTTAGGGCGGGTGTTGGGGCAGTACTTC | CSSSLGRVLGQYF
- | TRBJ2-7 | TRBV7-9 | TRBD1 | TGTGCCAGCAGCTCCCGGGACAGGGGGCGCATAGAAAACTACGAGCAGTACTTC | CASSSRDRGRIENYEQYF
once | TRBJ2-5 | TRBV2 | TRBD2 | TGTGCCACCTCTCGTGCTAGCGGGGGGGGGACCCAGTACTTC | CATSRASGGGTQYF
- | TRBJ2-1 | TRBV7-2 | - | TGTGCCAGCGGAGGGGCCGCTTATTCCTACAATGAGCAGTTCTTC | CASGGAAYSYNEQFF
- | TRBJ2-7 | TRBV4-3 | - | TGCGCCAGCAGCCCCCAACACGCCCAGGGCTACGAGCAGTACTTC | CASSPQHAQGYEQYF
- | TRBJ1-4 | TRBV5-4 | TRBD1 | TGTGCCAGCAGCTTAGGACAGGGGGCGACTAATGAAAAACTGTTTTTT | CASSLGQGATNEKLFF
- | TRBJ2-7 | TRBV18 | - | TGTGCCAGCTCACCACGTGCGGGGGCGGACGAGCAGTACTTC | CASSPRAGADEQYF
- | TRBJ2-2 | TRBV5-1 | - | TGCGCCAGCAGCCCTTGGCCCGGTAGCATCGCGAACACCGGGGAGCTGTTTTTT | CASSPWPGSIANTGELFF
- | TRBJ1-1 | TRBV27 | TRBD1 | TGTGCCAGCAGACAACAGACAGGGGGGAGGGGCACTGAAGCTTTCTTT | CASRQQTGGRGTEAFF
- | TRBJ2-7 | TRBV28 | - | TGTGCCAGCAGTATAACGACAGTTTACTACGAGCAGTACTTC | CASSITTVYYEQYF
few | TRBJ1-2 | TRBV7-8 | - | TGTGCCAGCAGCCCAACCCAACCCGAATGGGGACCTCGAAGTGGGGGGTATGGCTACCCCTTC | CASSPTQPEWGPRSGGYGYPF
- | TRBJ2-7 | TRBV28 | TRBD1 | TGTGCCAGCAGTTCCGGGGACAGCCGGGGCTACGAGCAGTACTTC | CASSSGDSRGYEQYF
- | TRBJ1-2 | TRBV5-4 | - | TGTGCCAGCAGCTTGGTGGGGGCGTCCTATGGCTACACCTTC | CASSLVGASYGYTF
- | TRBJ1-5 | TRBV19 | - | TGTGCCAGTAGAAGGCGAGGCTCGTATGGGGGCGCGAGTCAGCCCCAGCATTTT | CASRRRGSYGGASQPQHF
- | TRBJ1-5 | TRBV19 | TRBD1 | TGTGCCAGCGGGACAGGGCAAGGCCAGCCCCAGCATTTT | CASGTGQGQPQHF
- | TRBJ2-7 | TRBV27 | TRBD1 | TGTGCCAGCAGAGGGGGCTATATTGGGGAGCAGTACTTC | CASRGGYIGEQYF
- | TRBJ2-1 | TRBV4-2 | TRBD1 | TGTGCCAGCAGCCAAGGCCCGGACAGGGTTCGTGAGCAGTTCTTC | CASSQGPDRVREQFF
- | TRBJ1-3 | TRBV7-2 | TRBD1 | TGTGCCAGCAGCTTAGCGCAGGGGGTGAAAGGAAACACCATATATTTT | CASSLAQGVKGNTIYF
- | TRBJ1-4 | TRBV11-2 | - | TGTGCCAGCAGCCGGTTCCGCGGGGGTTCTAATGAAAAACTGTTTTTT | CASSRFRGGSNEKLFF
few | TRBJ1-1 | TRBV7-9 | - | TGTGCCAGCAGCTTAATGGGGGCGGACACTGAAGCTTTCTTT | CASSLMGADTEAFF
once | TRBJ2-1 | TRBV7-3 | - | TGTGCCAGCAGCTTACGCACAGGCGAGTTTCACAATGAGCAGTTCTTC | CASSLRTGEFHNEQFF
- | TRBJ1-5 | TRBV28 | - | TGTGCCAGCAGTTCCCAGAAAGCCTTCTCCGGGCAGCCCCAGCATTTT | CASSSQKAFSGQPQHF
- | TRBJ2-2 | TRBV7-9 | TRBD1 | TGTGCCAGCTTAACCGGGACAGCGAACACCGGGGAGCTGTTTTTT | CASLTGTANTGELFF
- | TRBJ1-1 | TRBV19 | - | TGTGCCAGTAGCCCAATCGGGGAGCAGAACACTGAAGCTTTCTTT | CASSPIGEQNTEAFF
- | TRBJ1-5 | TRBV7-2 | - | TGTGCCAGCAGCTTAGACAGGGCGGCCCAGCCCCAGCATTTT | CASSLDRAAQPQHF
- | TRBJ2-5 | TRBV5-6 | - | TGTGCCAGCAGCTTGCAGGAGACCCAGTACTTC | CASSLQETQYF
- | TRBJ1-3 | TRBV6-4 | - | TGTGCCAGCAACCTGACAACGGGGAATTCTGGAAACACCATATATTTT | CASNLTTGNSGNTIYF
- | TRBJ1-3 | TRBV28 | - | TGTGCCAGCACCTTGGATGGGCTAATGGGAAACACCATATATTTT | CASTLDGLMGNTIYF